One sample yielded the 28 T cell receptor beta chains listed below, sequenced in a study of T cells in localized non-small cell lung cancer (TCRdb year 2020). The library relied on the immunoSEQ multiplex PCR assay. The clones in this table, taken by TCRdb from immuneACCESS, are in-frame only. Not every clone is retained; where verified, under half of the shortfall comes from an unresolved V gene, and the cause of the rest is unknown. This sample has some 52,000 clones in its table, and roughly 85% of those were observed once. Clones ranked in the top ten supply 15% to 20% of the sample. The sequences come from peripheral blood, collected before any cancer treatment. Every receptor here comes from a male donor older than 55 with stage III squamous cell lung carcinoma.

This chain joins TRBV5-1 and TRBJ2-5; D might be TRBD2 (6 bases). Trimming shortened V by 2 bases and J by 3 bases, and 14 bases separated the two germline ends. The germline V gene encodes CDR1 SGHRS and CDR2 YFSETQ. This CDR3 has 15 residues. CDR3 coding DNA: TGCGCCAGCAGCTTCCGGGAGAGGACTGAAGAGACCCAGTACTTC. This codes for CASSFRERTEETQYF. Variable domain in full (rest from reference TRBV5-1 and TRBJ2-5): KAGVTQTPRYLIKTRGQQVTLSCSPISGHRSVSWYQQTPGQGLQFLFEYFSETQRNKGNFPGRFSGRQFSNSRSEMNVSTLELGDSALYLCASSFRERTEETQYFGPGTRLLVL.

This clone was detected once. A read error may account for a junction end that differs from germline. The chain couples TRBV30 to TRBJ1-1, with TRBD1 matching over 11 bases. CDR3 length: 14 amino acids. Germline V gene data show CDR1 as GTSNPN and CDR2 as SVGIG (reference sequence). CDR3 sequence reads: CAWTLSRTGGAGIF. The CDR3 DNA reads TGTGCCTGGACCCTATCCCGGACAGGGGGCGCGGGAATCTTT.

The J gene is TRBJ2-1, the V gene TRBV5-4; 11 nucleotides agree with TRBD2. CDR1 SGHNT and CDR2 YYREEE come from the germline V gene (reference sequence). Trimming removed 4 bases from V and 4 bases from J; junction bases left unmatched: 10. The CDR3 sequence is 17 residues long. CDR3 DNA: TGTGCCAGCAGCACTCCCTTTAGCGGGAGGGCTTACAATGAGCAGTTCTTC. Its protein is CASSTPFSGRAYNEQFF.

The chain links TRBV7-8 to TRBJ2-1; 13 bases agree with TRBD2. J was trimmed by 4 bases and V by 5 bases; bases with no gene match: 8. This CDR3 is 17 amino acids long. Germline V gene sequence: CDR1 SGHVS, CDR2 FQNEAQ. This CDR3 is CASSVRLAGGPYNEQFF. The CDR3 DNA is TGTGCCAGCAGCGTACGACTAGCGGGGGGCCCATACAATGAGCAGTTCTTC.

This chain uses TRBV9 with TRBJ2-7; 7 bases match TRBD1. Trimming at V came to 4 bases and at J to 5 bases, leaving 9 bases not matched to a gene. Germline V gives CDR1 SGDLS, CDR2 YYNGEE. This CDR3 is 14 amino acids long. CDR3 in amino acids: CASSLGQVDNEQYF. The CDR3 DNA follows: TGTGCCAGCAGCTTAGGACAGGTCGACAACGAGCAGTACTTC.

The V call is TRBV7-8, the J call TRBJ2-5; unclear D gene. The CDR3 runs to 16 residues. Germline V gene data show CDR1 as SGHVS and CDR2 as FQNEAQ. The V end lost 2 bases, the J end lost 2 bases, and 15 bases lay between the germline ends. CDR3 coding DNA: TGTGCCAGCAGCTTACCCGCATTCGATGGGCAAGAGACCCAGTACTTC. Its translation is CASSLPAFDGQETQYF.

This clone was observed many times. The same CDR3 can be traced to other DNA sequences in this sample. The rearrangement uses TRBV14 and TRBJ2-2, with a tentative D call TRBD2 (5 bases). V lost 0 bases to trimming and J lost 8 bases, with 7 bases between them. CDR1 SGHDN and CDR2 FVKESK come from the germline V gene. This CDR3 has 13 amino acids. The CDR3 loop reads CASSQDRGGELFF. In DNA form, the CDR3 reads TGTGCCAGCAGCCAAGATCGGGGAGGGGAGCTGTTTTTT.

The chain joins TRBV5-4 to TRBJ2-7; 9 bases map to TRBD2. Trimming removed 3 bases from V and 4 bases from J; junction bases left unmatched: 11. Germline assignment: CDR1 SGHNT and CDR2 YYREEE (reference sequence). This CDR3 has 16 amino acids. The CDR3 here is CASSWGLAGHQYEQYF. The CDR3 DNA reads TGTGCCAGCAGCTGGGGGCTAGCGGGGCACCAATACGAGCAGTACTTC.

V gene TRBV20-1 combines with J gene TRBJ1-1; D not certain. V shed 6 bases and J shed 1 base, with 6 bases lying between them. Per the germline V gene, CDR1 is DFQATT and CDR2 is SNEGSKA (reference sequence). This CDR3 has 11 amino acids. As DNA, the CDR3 is TGCAGTGCCCGGAGGAACACTGAAGCTTTCTTT. Amino acids: CSARRNTEAFF.

The chain uses TRBV5-5 and TRBJ1-6, with 8 nucleotides matching TRBD1. CDR3 length equals 16 residues. Unmatched junction bases numbered 9, after V lost 3 bases and J lost 7 bases. Germline V lookup: CDR1 SGHKS, CDR2 YYEKEE (reference sequence). Here the CDR3 reads CASSYPRQGANSPLHF. Here the CDR3 DNA reads TGTGCCAGCAGCTACCCACGCCAGGGGGCGAATTCACCCCTCCACTTT.

The V and J genes are TRBV11-2 and TRBJ2-7, with D perhaps matching TRBD1 or TRBD2 (5 bases each). The length of the CDR3 is 15 residues. Germline CDR1 SGHAT, CDR2 FQNNGV. The V and J ends lost 2 bases and 1 base respectively, with 12 bases between them. Here the CDR3 reads CASSLSGALSYEQYF. In nucleotides, the CDR3 is TGTGCCAGCAGCTTATCCGGGGCTTTGTCCTACGAGCAGTACTTC.

The gene calls are TRBV29-1 and TRBJ2-1; D assignment may be TRBD1 or TRBD2 (5 bases each). The CDR3 runs to 10 residues. The V end was cut by 6 bases, the J end by 10 bases, with 10 bases between. The germline V gene has CDR1 SQVTM and CDR2 ANQGSEA. CDR3 nucleotide sequence: TGCAGCGTGGGGACCTCGGAGCAGTTCTTC. Translation: CSVGTSEQFF.

This chain joins TRBV28 and TRBJ1-4; D remains unclear. Trimming stripped 4 bases from V and 8 bases from J, with 14 bases between. The CDR3 totals 14 residues. Germline-derived CDR1 and CDR2 are MDHEN and SYDVKM. CDR3 coding DNA: TGTGCCAGCAGTTCACAGATCATTAGGGAAAAACTGTTTTTT. It translates to CASSSQIIREKLFF.

The CDR3 loop is CASSLGLAGGPKIYNEQFF. The CDR3, as DNA: TGTGCCAGCAGCTTGGGACTAGCGGGAGGGCCGAAGATCTACAATGAGCAGTTCTTC. V gene TRBV7-6 combines with J gene TRBJ2-1; 16 nucleotides agree with TRBD2. V was clipped by 3 bases and J by 3 bases; unmatched bases: 8. The germline gives CDR1 SGHVS, CDR2 FNYEAQ. The CDR3 has 19 residues.

This clone occurred once. CDR3 DNA: TGTGCCAGCAGTCCCCTGCGGGGGTACGGTACGCAGTATTTT. It encodes CASSPLRGYGTQYF. V usage is TRBV28 and J usage is TRBJ2-3, with 7 nucleotides matching TRBD2. The CDR3 totals 14 residues. Germline CDR1 MDHEN, CDR2 SYDVKM. The V segment lost 5 bases and the J segment 8 bases; nucleotides outside the gene matches: 10.

This clone was counted once. The rearrangement uses TRBV30 and TRBJ2-3, with 10 bases matching TRBD2. The length of the CDR3 is 13 residues. Germline CDR1 is GTSNPN and CDR2 is SVGIG (reference sequence). V shed 2 bases, J shed 6 bases, and the junction held 2 bases outside the gene matches. For the CDR3, the DNA is TGTGCCTGGAGTACGGGACTAGCGGATACGCAGTATTTT. It translates to CAWSTGLADTQYF.

The J gene is TRBJ2-6, the V gene TRBV7-9, with a tentative D call TRBD2 (5 bases). Germline CDR1 and CDR2: SEHNR and FQNEAQ (reference sequence). The V end lost 1 base, the J end lost 0 bases, and 13 bases lay between the germline ends. The CDR3 contains 18 residues. DNA for the CDR3: TGTGCCAGCAGCTTAGGAGTGAGAGGGATCTCTGGGGCCAACGTCCTGACTTTC. Protein product: CASSLGVRGISGANVLTF. Combining the CDR3 with reference TRBV7-9 and TRBJ2-6 gives the whole variable domain DTGVSQNPRHKITKRGQNVTFRCDPISEHNRLYWYRQTLGQGPEFLTYFQNEAQLEKSRLLSDRFSAERPKGSFSTLEIQRTEQGDSAMYLCASSLGVRGISGANVLTFGAGSRLTVL.

V usage is TRBV9 and J usage is TRBJ2-5, with D tentatively TRBD1 or TRBD2 (5 bases each). The CDR3 covers 16 residues. In germline, CDR1 is SGDLS, CDR2 YYNGEE. The V end lost 1 base, the J end lost 4 bases, and 17 bases lay between the germline ends. CDR3 DNA sequence: TGTGCCAGCAGCGTAAGAGGGACCCCTCTGGGAGAGACCCAGTACTTC. Its translation: CASSVRGTPLGETQYF.

The V call is TRBV6-5, the J call TRBJ1-2, with a possible D match to TRBD1 (5 bases). Between the trimmed V and J ends, which lost 8 bases and 4 bases, there was a span of 11 bases. This CDR3 has 12 amino acids. Per germline, CDR1 MNHEY and CDR2 SVGAGI. In nucleotides, the CDR3 is TGTGCCAGCGGGGCCGTCAGCTATGGCTACACCTTC. Protein: CASGAVSYGYTF.

This chain links TRBV5-1 with TRBJ2-7, with D possibly called TRBD1 or TRBD2 (7 bases each). The V gene's germline CDR1 is SGHRS and CDR2 YFSETQ. Trimming cost V 4 bases and J 2 bases, with 16 bases left between them. This CDR3 is built from 15 residues. CDR3 protein: CASSGGDSFTYEQYF. The CDR3 bases are TGCGCCAGCAGCGGGGGGGACAGTTTTACCTACGAGCAGTACTTC.

The chain employs TRBV18 and TRBJ1-1, with no clear D. CDR1 KGHSH and CDR2 LQKENI come from the germline V gene. V was trimmed by 4 bases and J by 0 bases, leaving 12 bases between them. The CDR3 has 15 amino acids. CDR3: CASSLTANLNTEAFF. The CDR3 DNA reads TGTGCCAGCTCACTTACAGCGAATTTGAACACTGAAGCTTTCTTT.

The chain joins TRBV7-9 to TRBJ1-1, with 8 bases that match TRBD1. After removal of 3 bases from V and 4 bases from J, the junction contained 4 bases not matched to a gene. In germline, CDR1 is SEHNR, CDR2 FQNEAQ (reference sequence). The CDR3 runs 14 residues. The CDR3 region is CASSLGRGPTEAFF. CDR3 nucleotide sequence: TGTGCCAGCAGCTTGGGCAGGGGGCCCACTGAAGCTTTCTTT.

The chain combines TRBV6-5 with TRBJ2-7; D uncertain. The CDR3 contains 11 residues. Trimming stripped 4 bases from V and 3 bases from J, with 4 bases between. Germline V gene sequence: CDR1 MNHEY, CDR2 SVGAGI. CDR3 loop: CASSSYYEQYF. The DNA for the CDR3 is TGTGCCAGCAGTTCCTACTACGAGCAGTACTTC.

This clone came up once. The chain combines TRBV6-6 with TRBJ1-2; no firm D call. The CDR3 covers 12 residues. Germline V lookup: CDR1 MNHNY, CDR2 SVGAGI (reference sequence). V lost 6 bases, J lost 4 bases, and 9 bases lay in between. CDR3 DNA: TGTGCCAGCAGCCCGGATCCCTATGGCTACACCTTC. This gives the protein CASSPDPYGYTF.

The chain couples TRBV6-6 to TRBJ1-2; D ambiguous. Between the trimmed V and J ends, which lost 5 bases and 0 bases, there was a span of 13 bases. In germline, CDR1 is MNHNY, CDR2 SVGAGI (reference sequence). The CDR3 sequence is 15 residues long. CDR3 DNA: TGTGCCAGCAGTCAGTCGGGGTCGGCTAACTATGGCTACACCTTC. The encoded protein is CASSQSGSANYGYTF.

The chain joins TRBV6-5 to TRBJ1-1, with TRBD1 as a possible D gene (6 bases). Germline V gene sequence: CDR1 MNHEY, CDR2 SVGAGI. The CDR3 contains 14 residues. Trimming pared 4 bases from V and 3 bases from J, leaving 12 bases between. DNA for the CDR3: TGTGCCAGCAGTTGGGGGGGGGCTTACACTGAAGCTTTCTTT. It codes for CASSWGGAYTEAFF.

The rearrangement uses TRBV28 and TRBJ1-2, with TRBD1 identical over 7 bases. CDR3 length: 13 amino acids. The germline gives CDR1 MDHEN, CDR2 SYDVKM. Trimming took 6 bases from V and 12 from J; bases not matched to a gene: 13. CDR3 nucleotide sequence: TGTGCCAGCAGCCTTCGGAGGGGGCATAGGGACACCTTC. Residues: CASSLRRGHRDTF.

CDR3 loop: CASRGGLAEKENSYEQYF. The CDR3 DNA sequence: TGTGCCAGCAGGGGAGGACTAGCGGAGAAGGAGAATTCCTACGAGCAGTACTTC. This chain connects TRBV2 to TRBJ2-7, with TRBD2 matching 10 bases. Germline CDR1 reads SNHLY; CDR2 reads FYNNEI. The V and J ends lost 6 bases and 1 base, in that order; junction bases with no gene match: 15. This CDR3 spans 18 amino acids.